This note documents a single TCR beta chain sequence. These data are taken from a study of cytomegalovirus exposure and HLA in healthy donors. The primer mix had 60 Vbeta and 13 Jbeta primers. Using immunoSEQ multiplex PCR, the repertoire was profiled, and TCRdb retains in-frame clones only, with some absent. The sample has about 190,000 clones; about 77% are singletons. J gave up 7 bases and V 6 bases, and 8 bases lay outside the gene matches. The CDR3 length is 14 residues. Germline CDR1 is MNHGY and CDR2 is SAAAGT. The sequence was obtained from a woman in her twenties or thirties in good health and CMV-seropositive. The material sequenced was PBMCs. The chain links TRBV6-8 to TRBJ2-1, with 8 bases that match TRBD1. DNA for the CDR3: TGTGCCAGCAGACAAGACAGGGGCCGGAATGAGCAGTTCTTC. It specifies CASRQDRGRNEQFF.